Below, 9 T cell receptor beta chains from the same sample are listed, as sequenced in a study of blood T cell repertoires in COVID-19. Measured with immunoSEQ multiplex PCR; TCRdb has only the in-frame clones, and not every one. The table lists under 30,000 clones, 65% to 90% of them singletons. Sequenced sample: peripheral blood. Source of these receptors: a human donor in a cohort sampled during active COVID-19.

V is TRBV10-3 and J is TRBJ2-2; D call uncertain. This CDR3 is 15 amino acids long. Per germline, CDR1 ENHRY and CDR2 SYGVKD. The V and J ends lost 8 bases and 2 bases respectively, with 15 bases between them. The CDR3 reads CAIHRSVSNTGELFF. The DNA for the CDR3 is TGTGCCATCCATCGGTCTGTTTCTAACACCGGGGAGCTGTTTTTT.

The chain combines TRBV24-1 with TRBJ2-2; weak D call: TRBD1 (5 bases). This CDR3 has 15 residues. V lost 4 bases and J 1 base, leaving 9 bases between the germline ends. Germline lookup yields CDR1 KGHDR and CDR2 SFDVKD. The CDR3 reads CATSESGLNTGELFF. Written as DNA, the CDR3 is TGTGCCACCAGTGAATCAGGGTTGAACACCGGGGAGCTGTTTTTT.

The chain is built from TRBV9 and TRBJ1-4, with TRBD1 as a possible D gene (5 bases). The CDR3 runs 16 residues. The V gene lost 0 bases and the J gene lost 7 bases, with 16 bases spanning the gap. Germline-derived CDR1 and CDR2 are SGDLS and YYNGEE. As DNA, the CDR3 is TGTGCCAGCAGCGTAGGGGGGGAACAGCGAGTTGAAAAACTGTTTTTT. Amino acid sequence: CASSVGGEQRVEKLFF.

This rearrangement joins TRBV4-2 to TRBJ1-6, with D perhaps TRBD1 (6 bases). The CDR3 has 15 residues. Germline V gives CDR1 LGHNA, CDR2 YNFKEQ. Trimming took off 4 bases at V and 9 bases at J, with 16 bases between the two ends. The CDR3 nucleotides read TGTGCCAGCAGCCCCGAAATTACAGGGATTTCACCCCTCCACTTT. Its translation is CASSPEITGISPLHF.

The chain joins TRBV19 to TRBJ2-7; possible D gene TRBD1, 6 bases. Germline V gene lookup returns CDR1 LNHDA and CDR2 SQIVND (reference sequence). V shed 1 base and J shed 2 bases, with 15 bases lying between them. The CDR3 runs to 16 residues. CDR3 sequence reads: CASSIGAGVFTYEQYF. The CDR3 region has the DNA TGTGCCAGTAGTATAGGGGCAGGGGTGTTCACCTACGAGCAGTACTTC.

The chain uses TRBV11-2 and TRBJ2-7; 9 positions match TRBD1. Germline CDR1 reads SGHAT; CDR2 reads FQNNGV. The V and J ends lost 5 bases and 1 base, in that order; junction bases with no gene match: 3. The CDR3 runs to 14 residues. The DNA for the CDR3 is TGTGCCAGCAGCCTAGGGACAGGGTCCTACGAGCAGTACTTC. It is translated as CASSLGTGSYEQYF.

The CDR3 DNA follows: TGTGCCAGCAGTGAGAGCAGGGGCCGATCCGGAAACACCATATATTTT. Amino acid sequence: CASSESRGRSGNTIYF. The J gene is TRBJ1-3, the V gene TRBV6-1; TRBD1 might be the D (6 bases). Germline CDR1 and CDR2: MNHNS and SASEGT. The length of the CDR3 is 16 residues. Trimming took 3 bases from V and 4 from J, leaving 16 bases between them.

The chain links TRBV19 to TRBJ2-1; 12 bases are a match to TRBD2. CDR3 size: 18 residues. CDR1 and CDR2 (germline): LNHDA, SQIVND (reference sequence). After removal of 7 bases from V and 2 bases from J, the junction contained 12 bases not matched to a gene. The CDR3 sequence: CASTDGITSGRTYNEQFF. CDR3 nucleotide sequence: TGTGCCAGTACCGACGGAATAACTAGCGGGAGGACCTACAATGAGCAGTTCTTC.

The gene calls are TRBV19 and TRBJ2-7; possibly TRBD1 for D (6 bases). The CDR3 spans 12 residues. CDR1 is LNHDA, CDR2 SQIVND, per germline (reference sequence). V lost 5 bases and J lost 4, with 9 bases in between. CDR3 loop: CASSPTGYEQYF. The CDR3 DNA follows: TGTGCCAGTAGTCCAACAGGGTACGAGCAGTACTTC.